This T cell receptor beta chain stems from a study of circulating and synovial CD4+ cells in juvenile arthritis. Profiled with immunoSEQ multiplex PCR; TCRdb holds only in-frame clones, not every one. This sample has 30,000 to 40,000 clones; nearly 95% occur once, and the top ten carry 0.6% to 0.8%. This clone turned up a few times. Its matching antigen is unknown. Findings and caveats of the study: Circulating pathogenic-like lymphocytes shared a substantially higher fraction of CDR3 sequences with synovium than bulk blood. CPL and bulk CD4 samples differed at least tenfold in T cell genomes. Measured synovium overlap likely understates the true shared repertoire.

Germline V gene lookup returns CDR1 SGHNT and CDR2 YYREEE (reference sequence). V lost 0 bases, J lost 3 bases, and 13 bases lay in between. There are 16 residues in the CDR3. V gene TRBV5-4 combines with J gene TRBJ1-5; D is perhaps TRBD1 (5 bases). Sequenced sample: CD4+ T cells from blood. The clonotype was recovered from a human donor with juvenile idiopathic arthritis. CDR3 residues: CASSLGGTAYNQPQHF. The CDR3, as DNA: TGTGCCAGCAGCTTGGGAGGGACTGCCTACAATCAGCCCCAGCATTTT.